These 16 T cell receptor beta chains originate from one sample sequenced in a study of cytomegalovirus exposure and HLA in healthy donors. The study ran its PCR with 60 Vbeta and 13 Jbeta primers. TCRdb's copy holds only in-frame clones and misses some; the assay was immunoSEQ multiplex PCR. The sample includes 35,000 to 45,000 clones. The sequenced sample consisted of PBMCs. Receptors originate from a male donor in good health and CMV-seronegative.

The chain joins TRBV30 to TRBJ1-5; 8 nucleotides match TRBD1. There are 14 residues in the CDR3. J gave up 7 bases and V 2 bases, and 7 bases lay outside the gene matches. The germline V gene encodes CDR1 GTSNPN and CDR2 SVGIG (reference sequence). The CDR3 loop is CAWSLGQGRQPQHF. CDR3 bases: TGTGCCTGGAGTCTCGGACAGGGCAGGCAGCCCCAGCATTTT.

The V and J genes are TRBV7-9 and TRBJ1-3; D perhaps matches TRBD1 (5 bases). Germline CDR1 and CDR2: SEHNR and FQNEAQ (reference sequence). Trimming took 8 bases from V and 2 from J, leaving 10 bases between them. The length of the CDR3 is 13 residues. CDR3 sequence (DNA): TGTGCCAGCCCTTCAGGGACTGGAAACACCATATATTTT. Encoded protein: CASPSGTGNTIYF.

The chain joins TRBV5-6 to TRBJ1-5, with a tentative D call TRBD1 (5 bases). This CDR3 region has 13 residues. In germline, CDR1 is SGHDT, CDR2 YYEEEE. V dropped 3 bases and J dropped 13 bases, with 17 bases sitting between them. CDR3 residues: CASSWGGDSLQHF. For the CDR3, the DNA is TGTGCCAGCAGCTGGGGGGGAGACAGCTTACAGCATTTT.

The chain recombines TRBV4-1 with TRBJ2-5, with 10 bases fitting TRBD1. Trimming at V came to 1 base and at J to 3 bases, leaving 5 bases not matched to a gene. The germline V gene has CDR1 MGHRA and CDR2 YSYEKL. The CDR3 is 16 amino acids. The CDR3 DNA reads as TGCGCCAGCAGCCAAGGCGCGGGGACAGGGGAAGAGACCCAGTACTTC. Translating gives CASSQGAGTGEETQYF.

The chain links TRBV6-5 to TRBJ1-1; TRBD1 matches at 8 bases. There are 15 residues in the CDR3. CDR1 and CDR2 from the germline V gene are MNHEY and SVGAGI. V shed 4 bases, J shed 6 bases, and the junction held 10 bases outside the gene matches. The CDR3 DNA reads as TGTGCCAGCAGTTTCGACAGGGGAAAGGAGGCTGAAGCTTTCTTT. It specifies CASSFDRGKEAEAFF.

V and J are TRBV15 and TRBJ1-6; D is perhaps TRBD1 (6 bases). This CDR3 is built from 15 residues. CDR1 is LNHNV, CDR2 YYDKDF, per germline (reference sequence). V gave up 0 bases and J gave up 9 bases, with 12 bases separating them. For the CDR3, the DNA is TGTGCCACCAGCAGAGATCCGGGGGGCGGTTCACCCCTCCACTTT. Amino acid sequence: CATSRDPGGGSPLHF.

The genes are TRBV29-1 and TRBJ2-1, with a weak D call TRBD1 (6 bases). CDR3 size: 12 residues. The germline V gene encodes CDR1 SQVTM and CDR2 ANQGSEA. V lost 7 bases and J lost 7, with 14 bases in between. The CDR3 loop reads CSAEVGGNEQFF. CDR3 in DNA: TGCAGCGCCGAGGTAGGGGGAAATGAGCAGTTCTTC.

CDR3 bases: TGTGCCAGCAGTGTTGGTAGCGGGGGGTCGTACGAGCAGTACTTC. Translated, it gives CASSVGSGGSYEQYF. The V call is TRBV6-1, the J call TRBJ2-5; 10 bases fit TRBD2. Judging by the DNA end, TRBJ2-7 fits better; the J call may be wrong. The germline CDR1 and CDR2 sequences are MNHNS and SASEGT. The CDR3 extends over 15 amino acids.

J is TRBJ2-7 and V is TRBV7-9, with 8 nucleotides matching TRBD1. The CDR3 covers 15 residues. Trimming removed 5 bases from V and 3 bases from J; junction bases left unmatched: 9. CDR1 is SEHNR, CDR2 FQNEAQ, per germline (reference sequence). The CDR3: CASSPWTGSGYEQYF. The CDR3 region has the DNA TGTGCCAGCAGCCCCTGGACAGGGAGCGGCTACGAGCAGTACTTC.

The chain combines TRBV18 with TRBJ2-1, with TRBD2 identical over 9 bases. The V and J ends lost 2 bases and 9 bases, in that order; junction bases with no gene match: 8. CDR1 and CDR2 from the germline V gene are KGHSH and LQKENI. The CDR3 sequence is 15 residues long. This CDR3 reads CASSPLSSGVGEQFF. In DNA, the CDR3 is TGTGCCAGCTCACCATTATCTAGCGGGGTAGGTGAGCAGTTCTTC. Drawing the rest from reference TRBV18 and TRBJ2-1, the complete variable domain is NAGVMQNPRHLVRRRGQEARLRCSPMKGHSHVYWYRQLPEEGLKFMVYLQKENIIDESGMPKERFSAEFPKEGPSILRIQQVVRGDSAAYFCASSPLSSGVGEQFFGPGTRLTVL.

With respect to this clone: An end of the junction does not agree with germline; a read error may underlie this. The CDR3 coding sequence is TGCGCCAGCAGCTTGGGGCGGGGGCGCACAGATAAGCAGTATTTT. Protein: CASSLGRGRTDKQYF. The chain combines TRBV5-1 with TRBJ2-3, with D perhaps matching TRBD2 (7 bases). The CDR3 is 15 amino acids. From germline, CDR1 is SGHRS and CDR2 YFSETQ.

The chain links TRBV2 to TRBJ2-3, with D unclear. The CDR3 is 15 amino acids. Germline CDR1 and CDR2: SNHLY and FYNNEI. Trimming took off 4 bases at V and 0 bases at J, with 11 bases between the two ends. For the CDR3, the DNA is TGTGCCAGCAGTGTTCGGCAGGTTAGCACAGATACGCAGTATTTT. Its translation is CASSVRQVSTDTQYF.

The chain couples TRBV6-1 to TRBJ1-4; no definite D call. Germline loops: CDR1 MNHNS, CDR2 SASEGT. Deletions cut 3 bases from V and 4 bases from J, with 12 bases between. The CDR3 totals 15 residues. CDR3 amino acids: CASSDFVRSNEKLFF. The CDR3 DNA follows: TGTGCCAGCAGTGATTTTGTCCGGAGTAATGAAAAACTGTTTTTT.

This chain joins TRBV27 and TRBJ1-6; no clear D. The V and J ends lost 0 bases and 2 bases respectively, with 23 bases between them. This CDR3 is built from 21 residues. Germline lookup yields CDR1 MNHEY and CDR2 SMNVEV (reference sequence). In nucleotides, the CDR3 is TGTGCCAGCAGTTTATCCCGTTTTAGGCCCCAGGAGGGCACCTATAATTCACCCCTCCACTTT. Amino acids: CASSLSRFRPQEGTYNSPLHF.

The chain employs TRBV19 and TRBJ1-5, with TRBD1 matching over 10 bases. The CDR3 covers 14 residues. V gave up 5 bases and J gave up 7 bases; unmatched junction bases: 5. Germline CDR1 LNHDA, CDR2 SQIVND (reference sequence). CDR3 sequence reads: CASSLRDRGQPQHF. The CDR3 DNA is TGTGCCAGTAGTTTGCGGGACAGGGGACAGCCCCAGCATTTT.

Written as DNA, the CDR3 is TGTGCCAGCAGCTTATGGGACTCCGGGGGCACTGAAGCTTTCTTT. Protein sequence: CASSLWDSGGTEAFF. The V and J genes are TRBV7-9 and TRBJ1-1; D may be TRBD1 (5 bases). The V end lost 2 bases, the J end lost 4 bases, and 14 bases lay between the germline ends. Germline loops: CDR1 SEHNR, CDR2 FQNEAQ (reference sequence). The length of the CDR3 is 15 residues.